Below are 27 T cell receptor beta chains sequenced from a single sample in a study of technical replicates of blood from a handful of donors. The assay was immunoSEQ multiplex PCR, and TCRdb's table has in-frame clones only and misses some. The table has some 80,000 clones, around 90% seen once; the top ten hold around 0.4%. The sample was T cells isolated from PBMCs. These receptors came from a human donor in good health.

This chain connects TRBV29-1 to TRBJ2-5, with a weak D call TRBD1 (7 bases). This CDR3 is built from 17 residues. In germline, CDR1 is SQVTM, CDR2 ANQGSEA. V gave up 4 bases and J gave up 4 bases, with 25 bases separating them. In DNA form, the CDR3 reads TGCAGCGTTGCGTCAGCAGCTTCAGGGGGGAGTGTAGAGACCCAGTACTTC. Translating gives CSVASAASGGSVETQYF.

The rearrangement links TRBV7-9 to TRBJ2-5, with 7 nucleotides matching TRBD2. Germline assignment: CDR1 SEHNR and CDR2 FQNEAQ (reference sequence). The CDR3 length is 14 residues. The V and J ends lost 6 bases and 5 bases, in that order; junction bases with no gene match: 9. The CDR3 bases are TGTGCCAGCAGTTCCGGACTAGGACTGGAGACCCAGTACTTC. Its protein is CASSSGLGLETQYF.

The genes are TRBV6-5 and TRBJ2-2, with D perhaps matching TRBD2 (5 bases). V shed 1 base and J shed 6 bases, with 12 bases lying between them. The CDR3 has 15 residues. CDR1 and CDR2 from the germline V gene are MNHEY and SVGAGI. The CDR3 DNA is TGTGCCAGCAGTTACTTCGAGTGGGGAGCCGGGGAGCTGTTTTTT. This gives the protein CASSYFEWGAGELFF.

This clone appeared a single time. This CDR3 reads CASNVPGQGAYEQYF. The CDR3 DNA sequence: TGTGCCAGCAACGTTCCGGGACAGGGGGCCTACGAGCAGTACTTC. J is TRBJ2-7 and V is TRBV2; 11 bases are shared with TRBD1. The germline V gene has CDR1 SNHLY and CDR2 FYNNEI. Germline trimming cut 7 bases from V and 2 bases from J; bases unmatched to any gene: 7. The CDR3 covers 15 residues.

This sequence joins TRBV7-6 and TRBJ2-7; 8 bases agree with TRBD2. Germline V gene data show CDR1 as SGHVS and CDR2 as FNYEAQ. The V segment lost 8 bases and the J segment 2 bases; nucleotides outside the gene matches: 17. There are 17 residues in the CDR3. The CDR3: CASALHGREDRPYEQYF. The CDR3 bases are TGTGCCAGCGCACTCCATGGGCGGGAGGACCGCCCCTACGAGCAGTACTTC.

This clone was seen only a few times. V and J are TRBV11-3 and TRBJ1-1, with D maybe TRBD1 (5 bases). V lost 4 bases, J lost 3 bases, and 12 bases lay in between. The CDR3 is made up of 14 amino acids. Germline assignment: CDR1 SGHNT and CDR2 YENEEA. The chain's CDR3 is CASSSLGVYTEAFF. The CDR3 DNA follows: TGTGCCAGCAGCTCCCTAGGGGTTTACACTGAAGCTTTCTTT.

V and J are TRBV5-6 and TRBJ2-1; D gene unclear. This CDR3 has 12 amino acids. Between the trimmed V and J ends, which lost 2 bases and 3 bases, there was a span of 3 bases. Germline lookup yields CDR1 SGHDT and CDR2 YYEEEE. This CDR3 reads CASSFHYNEQFF. CDR3 DNA: TGTGCCAGCAGCTTCCACTACAATGAGCAGTTCTTC.

The gene calls are TRBV11-3 and TRBJ2-2; no clear D gene. V shed 5 bases and J shed 5 bases, with 18 bases lying between them. Germline V gene lookup returns CDR1 SGHNT and CDR2 YENEEA. The CDR3 extends over 16 amino acids. CDR3 amino acids: CASSPGILTITGELFF. The CDR3, as DNA: TGTGCCAGCAGCCCTGGAATACTGACAATAACCGGGGAGCTGTTTTTT.

The chain has TRBV7-3 and TRBJ2-1; 15 nucleotides match TRBD2. Germline V lookup: CDR1 SGHTA, CDR2 FQGTGA. With V trimmed by 5 bases and J by 4 bases, 9 bases remained unmatched. This CDR3 has 18 residues. The CDR3 DNA follows: TGTGCCAGCAGCCGAGGGACTAGCGGGAGGACGTTGTACAATGAGCAGTTCTTC. It translates to CASSRGTSGRTLYNEQFF.

The chain carries TRBV18 and TRBJ1-4, with 7 bases matching TRBD1. The ends lost 6 bases at V and 5 bases at J; junction bases unmatched: 9. This CDR3 comprises 15 residues. Per the germline V gene, CDR1 is KGHSH and CDR2 is LQKENI. The CDR3 here is CASSEFGTENEKLFF. The DNA for the CDR3 is TGTGCCAGCTCTGAATTCGGGACAGAGAATGAAAAACTGTTTTTT.

V gene TRBV7-9 combines with J gene TRBJ2-1, with a possible D match to TRBD2 (6 bases). The CDR3 is 14 amino acids. V lost 5 bases, J lost 1 base, and 9 bases lay in between. Germline CDR1 and CDR2: SEHNR and FQNEAQ (reference sequence). The chain's CDR3 is CASSRDFSYNEQFF. CDR3 nucleotide sequence: TGTGCCAGCAGCCGGGACTTTTCCTACAATGAGCAGTTCTTC.

The chain joins TRBV5-1 to TRBJ2-1; TRBD1 matches at 7 bases. The CDR3 runs 15 residues. Trimming removed 4 bases from V and 7 bases from J; junction bases left unmatched: 11. In germline, CDR1 is SGHRS, CDR2 YFSETQ. CDR3 nucleotide sequence: TGCGCCAGCAGCCAAGACAGGGTGATTGGTAATGAGCAGTTCTTC. Its protein is CASSQDRVIGNEQFF.

The rearrangement links TRBV4-3 to TRBJ2-1; D is ambiguous. The CDR3 length is 13 residues. Between the trimmed V and J ends, which lost 3 bases and 11 bases, there was a span of 14 bases. CDR1 and CDR2 (germline): LGHNA, YSLEER. The CDR3 DNA reads TGCGCCAGCAGCCAGCCCCAGGCTCCACAGCAGTTCTTC. Its protein product is CASSQPQAPQQFF.

The J gene is TRBJ2-7, the V gene TRBV27; TRBD2 matches 10 bases. After removal of 8 bases from V and 6 bases from J, the junction contained 13 bases not matched to a gene. CDR3 length: 15 amino acids. Per the germline V gene, CDR1 is MNHEY and CDR2 is SMNVEV (reference sequence). As DNA, the CDR3 is TGTGCCAGCGGCTCCCGGAGCGGGAGGGGTTTCGAGCAGTACTTC. Its protein product is CASGSRSGRGFEQYF.

The chain links TRBV6-6 to TRBJ2-1; 15 positions match TRBD2. V lost 6 bases, J lost 4 bases, and 4 bases stayed unmatched. CDR1 and CDR2 (germline): MNHNY, SVGAGI (reference sequence). CDR3 size: 16 residues. This CDR3 reads CASSPGTSGRYNEQFF. The CDR3 DNA follows: TGTGCCAGCAGCCCTGGGACTAGCGGGAGGTACAATGAGCAGTTCTTC.

The genes are TRBV4-1 and TRBJ1-4; 9 bases fit TRBD1. This CDR3 is 16 amino acids long. CDR1 and CDR2 (germline): MGHRA, YSYEKL. The J segment lost 7 bases and the V segment lost 1 base, leaving 7 bases of the junction unmatched. The CDR3 region is CASSQGPGQGLEKLFF. The CDR3 nucleotides are TGCGCCAGCAGCCAAGGGCCGGGACAGGGTCTTGAAAAACTGTTTTTT.

The chain carries TRBV7-9 and TRBJ2-1, with 7 bases fitting TRBD1. CDR1 is SEHNR, CDR2 FQNEAQ, per germline (reference sequence). Trimming at V came to 10 bases and at J to 9 bases, leaving 15 bases not matched to a gene. This CDR3 has 14 residues. CDR3 in amino acids: CATLTNTGAGEQFF. The CDR3 DNA reads TGTGCCACCCTCACCAATACAGGGGCTGGTGAGCAGTTCTTC.

The chain employs TRBV10-3 and TRBJ2-7; D is perhaps TRBD1 (5 bases). Germline V gives CDR1 ENHRY, CDR2 SYGVKD. The CDR3 is 14 residues long. Trimming removed 2 bases at V and 0 bases at J, with 8 bases between. In DNA form, the CDR3 reads TGTGCCATCAGTGAGACAGACAGCTCCTACGAGCAGTACTTC. This codes for CAISETDSSYEQYF.

The CDR3, as DNA: TGTGCATGTCGTTACAGCTCCTACGAGCAGTACTTC. Protein sequence: CACRYSSYEQYF. The gene calls are TRBV11-2 and TRBJ2-7; unclear D gene. From germline, CDR1 is SGHAT and CDR2 FQNNGV. CDR3 length: 12 residues.

J is TRBJ2-5 and V is TRBV9, with TRBD2 as a possible D gene (5 bases). Germline V gives CDR1 SGDLS, CDR2 YYNGEE. Deletions cut 0 bases from V and 2 bases from J, with 14 bases between. This CDR3 has 16 residues. CDR3 sequence: CASSVGLGVRQETQYF. CDR3 nucleotide sequence: TGTGCCAGCAGCGTAGGCCTGGGAGTCAGGCAAGAGACCCAGTACTTC.

The chain uses TRBV28 and TRBJ1-1; 9 positions match TRBD1. The J segment lost 3 bases and the V segment lost 7 bases, leaving 6 bases of the junction unmatched. Germline-derived CDR1 and CDR2 are MDHEN and SYDVKM. The CDR3 spans 14 residues. CDR3 protein: CASMTGQGYTEAFF. The CDR3 coding sequence is TGTGCCAGCATGACCGGACAGGGGTACACTGAAGCTTTCTTT.

This chain uses TRBV5-4 with TRBJ1-2; 7 bases are shared with TRBD1. After removal of 4 bases from V and 5 bases from J, the junction contained 11 bases not matched to a gene. The CDR3 runs to 15 residues. Germline V CDR1 and CDR2: SGHNT, YYREEE (reference sequence). The CDR3 loop reads CASSPSGQIIYGYTF. For the CDR3, the DNA is TGTGCCAGCAGCCCTTCGGGACAGATTATTTATGGCTACACCTTC.

The chain is built from TRBV5-1 and TRBJ2-3; TRBD1 matches at 10 bases. CDR1 and CDR2 from the germline V gene are SGHRS and YFSETQ. V gave up 7 bases and J gave up 2 bases; unmatched junction bases: 7. CDR3 length equals 15 residues. The CDR3 DNA is TGCGCCAGCGAAAAGGGACAGGGGATCACAGATACGCAGTATTTT. It is translated as CASEKGQGITDTQYF.

The rearrangement uses TRBV4-2 and TRBJ2-2; D ambiguous. The germline gives CDR1 LGHNA, CDR2 YNFKEQ. Trimming left V 0 bases short and J 7 bases short, with 15 bases between. The CDR3 is 16 amino acids. The CDR3 sequence: CASSQEGRGKDGELFF. CDR3 bases: TGTGCCAGCAGCCAAGAGGGTAGAGGAAAGGACGGGGAGCTGTTTTTT.

The chain is built from TRBV2 and TRBJ2-3, with TRBD2 as a possible D gene (6 bases). V gave up 6 bases and J gave up 2 bases, with 15 bases separating them. Germline CDR1 is SNHLY and CDR2 is FYNNEI. The CDR3 totals 15 residues. The CDR3 here is CASRAGTYNTDTQYF. The CDR3 DNA is TGTGCCAGCAGGGCCGGGACTTATAACACAGATACGCAGTATTTT.

The chain is built from TRBV9 and TRBJ1-1, with TRBD1 as a possible D gene (6 bases). Germline loops: CDR1 SGDLS, CDR2 YYNGEE. V was clipped by 3 bases and J by 2 bases, with 14 bases between them. This CDR3 is 15 amino acids long. The CDR3 nucleotides are TGTGCCAGCAGCGATTACACAGGGTACAACACTGAAGCTTTCTTT. The encoded protein is CASSDYTGYNTEAFF.

The V and J genes are TRBV18 and TRBJ2-3; D uncertain. V was pared by 5 bases and J by 6 bases, with 18 bases between. Germline assignment: CDR1 KGHSH and CDR2 LQKENI. The CDR3 sequence is 15 residues long. CDR3 sequence: CASSSTITTEDTQYF. CDR3 nucleotide sequence: TGTGCCAGCTCATCTACGATTACTACGGAGGATACGCAGTATTTT.